The source of this TCR beta chain is a study of liver allograft versus peripheral blood T cells. The overall study: What was compared were the T cell receptor repertoires in transplanted livers and those in the peripheral blood of recipients. Study-level points and caveats: Repertoires of T cell receptors that resided inside liver allografts reportedly differed from those in peripheral blood.

This clonotype is classed as medium-sized (0.01 to 0.1%). The antigen is unknown. Germline V lookup: CDR1 LNHDA, CDR2 SQIVND (reference sequence). The V end lost 1 base, the J end lost 2 bases, and 5 bases lay between the germline ends. The CDR3 is 13 residues long. TCRdb re-derived calls from the reads in MiXCR, one entry per CDR3 protein. The repertoire has roughly 11,000 distinct CDR3 sequences, about 23% of them found once; the top ten carry around 1.6%. The TCR was taken from a human patient who had a liver transplant. Some T cells may be graft donor cells. The V call is TRBV19, the J call TRBJ1-2; no clear D. The CDR3 region has the DNA TGTGCCAGTAGTATAGCGGGGAACTATGGCTACACCTTC. This sequence encodes CASSIAGNYGYTF.